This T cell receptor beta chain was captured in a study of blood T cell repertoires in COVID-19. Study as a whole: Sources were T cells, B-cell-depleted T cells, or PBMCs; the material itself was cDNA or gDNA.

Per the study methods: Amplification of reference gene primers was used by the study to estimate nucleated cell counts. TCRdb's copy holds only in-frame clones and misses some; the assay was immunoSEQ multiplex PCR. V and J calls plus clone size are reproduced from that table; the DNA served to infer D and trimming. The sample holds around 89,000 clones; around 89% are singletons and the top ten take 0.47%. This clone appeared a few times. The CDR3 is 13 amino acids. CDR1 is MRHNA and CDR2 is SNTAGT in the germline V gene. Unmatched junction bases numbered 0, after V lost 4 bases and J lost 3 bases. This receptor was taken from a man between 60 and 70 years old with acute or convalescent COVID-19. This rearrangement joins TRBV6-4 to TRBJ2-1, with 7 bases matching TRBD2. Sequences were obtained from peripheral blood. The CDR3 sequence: CASSGTSYNEQFF. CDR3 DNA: TGTGCCAGCAGTGGGACTAGCTACAATGAGCAGTTCTTC.